These 4 T cell receptor beta chains were sequenced from one sample in a study of memory CD4+ T cells and cytomegalovirus serostatus. TCRdb's table, derived via immunoSEQ multiplex PCR, lists solely in-frame clones and lacks some. The sample has 25,000 to 35,000 clones; roughly 80% are singletons. Single viable CD3+CD4+CD8-CD45RO+ cells were sorted as the memory CD4+ T cells. The specimen was memory CD4+ T cells from blood. These receptors all come from an adult in good health and CMV-seronegative. Some clones in this sample may be carry-over from other donors' samples.

On this clone: This may be a read error, as it is one base from a much larger clone. Other DNA sequences in the sample encode the same CDR3. The V and J genes are TRBV2 and TRBJ1-1; 10 positions agree with TRBD1. Unmatched junction bases numbered 3, after V lost 3 bases and J lost 2 bases. Germline loops: CDR1 SNHLY, CDR2 FYNNEI. CDR3 length: 15 amino acids. The CDR3 spells CASSEWDRGNTEAFF. DNA for the CDR3: TGTGCCAGCAGTGAGTGGGACAGGGGAAACACTGAAGCTTTCTTT.

The gene calls are TRBV6-6 and TRBJ2-7; 7 nucleotides line up with TRBD1. Per the germline V gene, CDR1 is MNHNY and CDR2 is SVGAGI (reference sequence). The V segment lost 5 bases and the J segment 1 base; nucleotides outside the gene matches: 5. This CDR3 is 14 amino acids long. The CDR3 bases are TGTGCCAGCAGTATCACGACAGGGTCCTACGAGCAGTACTTC. It is translated as CASSITTGSYEQYF.

V and J are TRBV7-8 and TRBJ1-5; no clear D. CDR3 length equals 16 residues. Germline-derived CDR1 and CDR2 are SGHVS and FQNEAQ. Deletions cut 4 bases from V and 1 base from J, with 14 bases between. The CDR3 spells CASSSREISSNQPQHF. DNA for the CDR3: TGTGCCAGCAGCTCCCGGGAGATTTCAAGCAATCAGCCCCAGCATTTT.

This chain links TRBV19 with TRBJ2-7; tentatively, D is TRBD2 (6 bases). From germline, CDR1 is LNHDA and CDR2 SQIVND (reference sequence). The CDR3 consists of 13 residues. The V gene lost 5 bases and the J gene lost 1 base, with 9 bases spanning the gap. CDR3 in amino acids: CASSGGFSYEQYF. Written as DNA, the CDR3 is TGTGCCAGTAGTGGAGGGTTTTCCTACGAGCAGTACTTC.